This T cell receptor (beta chain) was sequenced during a study of CD8+ T cells in alopecia areata. Treatment: oral pan-JAK inhibitor, 5-10 mg twice daily. Specimens obtained from alopecia areata patients comprised lesional scalp punch biopsies and peripheral blood. Study-wide findings and caveats: Many of the expanded lesional clones endured in scalp and blood while on tofacitinib.

CDR1 LNHDA and CDR2 SQIVND come from the germline V gene (reference sequence). The CDR3 sequence is 13 residues long. Trimming stripped 2 bases from V and 3 bases from J, with 7 bases between. As the sequencing template, cDNA was produced by extracting RNA and reverse transcribing it. This table comes from immunoSEQ multiplex PCR, and its TCRdb copy is limited to in-frame clones, with some not included. The repertoire includes some 45,000 clones, approximately 92% of them detected once, and 15% to 20% sits in the top ten. A remark on this clone: Antigen: not known.

The sample in question was CD8+ T cells sorted from blood, obtained at week 24, from a patient treated with tofacitinib. The receptor comes from a human donor with alopecia areata. The chain uses TRBV19 and TRBJ1-2, with D possibly TRBD1 on 5 matching bases. The DNA of the CDR3 is TGTGCCAGTAGTATACAGGGACACTATGGCTACACCTTC. Translation gives CASSIQGHYGYTF.